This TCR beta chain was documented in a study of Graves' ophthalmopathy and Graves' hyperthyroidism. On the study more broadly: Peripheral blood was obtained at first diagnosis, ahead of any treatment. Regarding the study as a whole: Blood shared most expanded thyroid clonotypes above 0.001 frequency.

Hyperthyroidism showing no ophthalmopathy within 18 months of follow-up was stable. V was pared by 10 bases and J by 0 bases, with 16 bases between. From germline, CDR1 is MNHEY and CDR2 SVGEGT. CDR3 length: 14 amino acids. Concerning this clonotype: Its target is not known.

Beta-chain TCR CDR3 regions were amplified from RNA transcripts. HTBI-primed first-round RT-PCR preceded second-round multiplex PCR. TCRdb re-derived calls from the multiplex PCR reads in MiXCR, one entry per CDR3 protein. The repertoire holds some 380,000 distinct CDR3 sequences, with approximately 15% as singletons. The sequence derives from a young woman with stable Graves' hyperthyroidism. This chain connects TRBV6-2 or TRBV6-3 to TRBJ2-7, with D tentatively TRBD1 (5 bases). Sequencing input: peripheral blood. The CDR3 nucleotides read TGTGCCACCACAAGGGGTCCTAACTCCTACGAGCAGTACTTC. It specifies CATTRGPNSYEQYF.